This T cell receptor beta chain was captured by sequencing in a study of cytomegalovirus exposure and HLA in healthy donors. Study as a whole: Around 77 million unique TCRs from HLA-typed donors made up an early data release.

From germline, CDR1 is SGHDT and CDR2 YYEEEE. The CDR3 has 14 residues. V lost 5 bases to trimming and J lost 2 bases, with 13 bases between them. This PCR relied on a set of 60 Vbeta primers and 13 Jbeta primers. Only in-frame clones appear in the TCRdb table, and some are missing; sequencing was by immunoSEQ multiplex PCR. The sample lists tens of thousands of clones, 60% to 85% occurring once. The chain has TRBV5-6 and TRBJ1-2, with D tentatively TRBD1 (6 bases). The clonotype comes from a man in his forties or fifties in good health and CMV-seronegative. Material: PBMCs. CDR3 DNA sequence: TGTGCCAGCAGGAAAACCGGGACAAACTATGGCTACACCTTC. Amino acid sequence: CASRKTGTNYGYTF.